The sequence of this TCR beta chain was determined in a study of blood T cell repertoires in COVID-19. Overall study: Samples representing acute and convalescent COVID-19 were sourced from the United States, Italy and Spain. Sample material is recorded as cDNA or gDNA derived from T cells, B-cell-depleted T cells, or PBMCs.

The germline V and J ends were trimmed by 6 bases and 5 bases, with 16 bases remaining between them. Germline V lookup: CDR1 MGHRA, CDR2 YSYEKL. This CDR3 is 15 amino acids long. This clone was picked up a small number of times. Patients from Seattle were sampled longitudinally, starting during active infection. The data were produced by immunoSEQ multiplex PCR, yet TCRdb's version contains in-frame clones alone and is incomplete. The table includes around 100,000 clones, roughly nine tenths detected once. The chain is built from TRBV4-1 and TRBJ1-4; D call uncertain. Sequencing was carried out using peripheral blood. This clonotype was sampled from a woman aged 45-65 years with COVID-19, enrolled during active disease. The CDR3 spells CASSPLGTGNEKLFF. CDR3 DNA sequence: TGCGCCAGCAGTCCCCTTGGAACGGGAAATGAAAAACTGTTTTTT.